What follows is one T cell receptor beta chain and its context. The data belong to a study of blood T cell repertoires in COVID-19. Study as a whole: The United States, Italy and Spain provided the acute and convalescent COVID-19 samples. Nucleic acid was either cDNA or gDNA, and it came from T cells, B-cell-depleted T cells, or PBMCs.

Per the original data handling: Researchers report that nucleated cell counts were estimated from reference gene primer amplification. The method was immunoSEQ multiplex PCR; TCRdb's version includes in-frame clones alone and lacks a portion of them. D and trimming were read from the DNA, whereas the V and J calls and clone size are those reported in that table. This repertoire shows some 400,000 clones, around nine tenths found once; its top ten account for about 3%. The V gene end was trimmed by 0 bases and the J gene end by 10 bases; junction bases not matched to a gene: 8. From germline, CDR1 is GTSNPN and CDR2 SVGIG (reference sequence). The CDR3 contains 13 residues.

The origin of this receptor is a human donor in a cohort sampled during active COVID-19. The V gene is TRBV30, the J gene TRBJ1-1; 7 bases match TRBD1. The sequenced sample was peripheral blood. The CDR3 sequence is CAWSVKGADGAFF. Written as DNA, the CDR3 is TGTGCCTGGAGTGTGAAGGGGGCGGACGGAGCTTTCTTT.